Many counts were recorded for the clone carrying this TCR beta chain. This record belongs to a study of regulatory T cells in long-lasting Graves disease. The CDR3 spans 16 residues. Trimming shortened V by 4 bases and J by 0 bases, and 13 bases separated the two germline ends. Time point defined: newly diagnosed GD, antithyroid drugs for less than 3 months. From PBMCs, RNA was extracted and then used to make the TCR library. Arm-PCR of CDR3 regions and iRepertoire HTBI primers were used to build TCR beta libraries. A single record per CDR3 protein comes from TCRdb applying MiXCR to the multiplex PCR reads. The sample comprises about 620,000 distinct CDR3 sequences, less than 20% of which are singletons, and around a sixth rests with the top ten. The same data also contributed to another study, on T cells in Graves' hyperthyroidism and ophthalmopathy. Per that paper: Model predictions of ophthalmopathy came a median roughly 6.7 months before onset.

The chain is built from TRBV12-3 or TRBV12-4 and TRBJ1-5, with a possible D match to TRBD1 (6 bases). The clonotype originates from a woman in her twenties or thirties with Graves disease. The specimen comprised peripheral blood mononuclear cells (PBMCs), sampled at new diagnosis, from a patient treated with antithyroid drugs. CDR3 nucleotide sequence: TGTGCCAGCAGTTACTCCGGGACACTTAGCAATCAGCCCCAGCATTTT. The encoded protein is CASSYSGTLSNQPQHF.